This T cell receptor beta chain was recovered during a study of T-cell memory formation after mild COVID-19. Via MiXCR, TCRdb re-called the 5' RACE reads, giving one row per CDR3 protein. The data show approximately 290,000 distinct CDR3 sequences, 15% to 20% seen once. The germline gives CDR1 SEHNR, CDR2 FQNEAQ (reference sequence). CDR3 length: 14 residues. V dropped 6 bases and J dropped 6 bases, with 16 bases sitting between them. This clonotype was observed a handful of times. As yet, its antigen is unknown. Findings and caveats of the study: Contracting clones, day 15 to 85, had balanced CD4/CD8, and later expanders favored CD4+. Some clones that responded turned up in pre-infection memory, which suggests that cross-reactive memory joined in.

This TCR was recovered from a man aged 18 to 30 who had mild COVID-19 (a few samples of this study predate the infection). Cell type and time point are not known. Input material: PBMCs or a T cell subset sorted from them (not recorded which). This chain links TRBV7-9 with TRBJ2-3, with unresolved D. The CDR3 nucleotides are TGTGCCAGCAGGTTCACCAGAGATTCCGATACGCAGTATTTT. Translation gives CASRFTRDSDTQYF.